Presented here are 14 T cell receptor beta chains from one specimen sequenced in a study of blood T cell repertoires in COVID-19. Measured with immunoSEQ multiplex PCR; TCRdb has only the in-frame clones, and not every one. Among fewer than 400,000 clones, about 86% were seen once, and the ten largest hold 10%. Sequenced: PBMCs or T cells enriched from blood (not recorded which). Receptors originate from a woman aged 45 to 65 who had recovered from COVID-19.

The chain carries TRBV4-3 and TRBJ1-2; weak D call: TRBD1 (6 bases). The ends were cut back, 4 bases at V and 1 base at J, with 10 bases in the middle. The germline gives CDR1 LGHNA, CDR2 YSLEER. The CDR3 contains 14 residues. The CDR3 DNA reads as TGCGCCAGCAGCCCTGACAGGAGTAACTATGGCTACACCTTC. Residues: CASSPDRSNYGYTF.

Worth noting for this clone: Other DNA sequences from this sample encode an identical CDR3 as well. V is TRBV28 and J is TRBJ1-5; 7 bases align to TRBD1. This CDR3 spans 12 amino acids. V lost 9 bases, J lost 2 bases, and 1 base stayed unmatched. CDR1 and CDR2 from the germline V gene are MDHEN and SYDVKM. CDR3 region: CASQGGNQPQHF. The DNA for the CDR3 is TGTGCCAGTCAGGGGGGCAATCAGCCCCAGCATTTT.

CDR3 in amino acids: CASSWRLNTEAFF. The CDR3, as DNA: TGTGCCAGCAGCTGGAGGCTGAACACTGAAGCTTTCTTT. The chain is built from TRBV7-9 and TRBJ1-1; D uncertain. The length of the CDR3 is 13 residues. V shed 4 bases and J shed 0 bases, with 6 bases lying between them. CDR1 SEHNR and CDR2 FQNEAQ come from the germline V gene (reference sequence).

CDR3 bases: TGTGCCAGCAGGCGACAGGGAGGATCACCCCTCCACTTT. Encoded protein: CASRRQGGSPLHF. The genes are TRBV25-1 and TRBJ1-6; 7 bases match TRBD1. The CDR3 consists of 13 residues. V shed 6 bases, J shed 10 bases, and the junction held 6 bases outside the gene matches. Per germline, CDR1 MGHDK and CDR2 SYGVNS.

The chain is built from TRBV30 and TRBJ2-1; 11 nucleotides match TRBD2. The V gene end was trimmed by 5 bases and the J gene end by 4 bases; junction bases not matched to a gene: 4. This CDR3 contains 14 residues. Germline V lookup: CDR1 GTSNPN, CDR2 SVGIG (reference sequence). As DNA, the CDR3 is TGTGCCTGGGACGGGACTAGCGGATACAATGAGCAGTTCTTC. Protein product: CAWDGTSGYNEQFF.

V is TRBV29-1 and J is TRBJ1-2, with D unclear. V was cut by 6 bases and J by 4 bases, with 9 bases left in between. CDR3 size: 11 residues. Germline CDR1 reads SQVTM; CDR2 reads ANQGSEA. CDR3 sequence reads: CSVRHAYGYTF. The DNA of the CDR3 is TGCAGCGTGCGACACGCCTATGGCTACACCTTC.

The CDR3 DNA follows: TGTGCCAGTAAGACCCTTGGCAGGGATGAGACCCAGTACTTC. Its translation is CASKTLGRDETQYF. V and J are TRBV19 and TRBJ2-5; weak D call: TRBD1 (5 bases). Germline V gene lookup returns CDR1 LNHDA and CDR2 SQIVND (reference sequence). The CDR3 consists of 14 residues. V dropped 7 bases and J dropped 5 bases, with 17 bases sitting between them.

For this clone: Other nucleotide sequences from this sample produce the same CDR3. The chain recombines TRBV3-1 (or the pseudogene TRBV3-2) with TRBJ1-5, with D unclear. The CDR3 extends over 12 amino acids. Germline CDR1 is LGHDT and CDR2 is YNNKEL (reference sequence). V dropped 3 bases and J dropped 4 bases, with 4 bases sitting between them. In DNA, the CDR3 is TGTGCCAGCAGCCAGACAAATCAGCCCCAGCATTTT. It is translated as CASSQTNQPQHF.

The rearrangement joins TRBV11-2 to TRBJ1-6, with 7 bases that match TRBD1. Germline lookup yields CDR1 SGHAT and CDR2 FQNNGV. The CDR3 totals 17 residues. V was clipped by 5 bases and J by 7 bases; unmatched bases: 14. The CDR3 DNA reads TGTGCCAGCAGCCCCCCTTCGGGGGCAGGGGGAAATTCACCCCTCCACTTT. Translating it yields CASSPPSGAGGNSPLHF. The whole variable domain, filled in from reference TRBV11-2 and TRBJ1-6, reads EAGVAQSPRYKIIEKRQSVAFWCNPISGHATLYWYQQILGQGPKLLIQFQNNGVVDDSQLPKDRFSAERLKGVDSTLKIQPAKLEDSAVYLCASSPPSGAGGNSPLHFGNGTRLTVT.

The rearrangement joins TRBV7-2 to TRBJ2-5; TRBD1 matches at 7 bases. Germline CDR1 reads SGHTA; CDR2 reads FQGNSA. V shed 1 base and J 5 bases; nucleotides not matched to a gene: 13. The length of the CDR3 is 17 residues. CDR3 coding DNA: TGTGCCAGCAGCTTAGACGGGACAGTTCCGGCCGTCGAGACCCAGTACTTC. Protein sequence: CASSLDGTVPAVETQYF.

This chain links TRBV2 with TRBJ1-4; 10 bases match TRBD1. Germline V CDR1 and CDR2: SNHLY, FYNNEI. This CDR3 spans 15 amino acids. The V gene end was trimmed by 6 bases and the J gene end by 3 bases; junction bases not matched to a gene: 4. CDR3 nucleotides: TGTGCCAGCAGAAGACAGGGGGCCTCTAATGAAAAACTGTTTTTT. Protein: CASRRQGASNEKLFF.

This clone was recorded only once. This chain connects TRBV27 to TRBJ2-3, with a weak D call TRBD2 (5 bases). The CDR3 is 16 amino acids. Deletions cut 7 bases from V and 0 bases from J, with 17 bases between. Per germline, CDR1 MNHEY and CDR2 SMNVEV (reference sequence). The CDR3 nucleotides are TGTGCCAGCACGCGAGGGTACGGTTCTAGCACAGATACGCAGTATTTT. Translation gives CASTRGYGSSTDTQYF.

V is TRBV5-1 and J is TRBJ1-4; TRBD1 matches at 9 bases. Trimming cost V 2 bases and J 4 bases; bases outside gene matches: 3. In germline, CDR1 is SGHRS, CDR2 YFSETQ. This CDR3 contains 15 residues. CDR3 DNA sequence: TGCGCCAGCAGCTTAACGGACAGGGGTAATGAAAAACTGTTTTTT. It specifies CASSLTDRGNEKLFF.

The chain combines TRBV19 with TRBJ2-2, with D possibly TRBD1 on 6 matching bases. Trimming pared 0 bases from V and 1 base from J, leaving 18 bases between. Germline CDR1 and CDR2: LNHDA and SQIVND (reference sequence). This CDR3 spans 19 amino acids. CDR3 protein: CASSIDPQGVVWNTGELFF. As DNA, the CDR3 is TGTGCCAGTAGTATAGATCCACAGGGAGTAGTTTGGAACACCGGGGAGCTGTTTTTT.